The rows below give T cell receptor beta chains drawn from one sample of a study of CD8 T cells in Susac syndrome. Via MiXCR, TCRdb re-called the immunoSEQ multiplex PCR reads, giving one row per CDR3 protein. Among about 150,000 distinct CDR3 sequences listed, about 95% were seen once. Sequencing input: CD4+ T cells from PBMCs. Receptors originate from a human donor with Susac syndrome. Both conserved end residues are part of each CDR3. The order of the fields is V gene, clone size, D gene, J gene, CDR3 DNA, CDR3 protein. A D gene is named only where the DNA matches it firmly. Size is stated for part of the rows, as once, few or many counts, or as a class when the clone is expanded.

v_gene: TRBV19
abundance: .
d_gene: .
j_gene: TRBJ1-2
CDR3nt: TGTGCCAGTAGTCCTAACTATGGCTACACCTTC
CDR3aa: CASSPNYGYTF

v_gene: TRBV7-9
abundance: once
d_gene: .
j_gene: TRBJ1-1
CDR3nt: TGTGCCAGCAGCTTACAACAGGGCTCTGAAGCTTTCTTT
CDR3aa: CASSLQQGSEAFF

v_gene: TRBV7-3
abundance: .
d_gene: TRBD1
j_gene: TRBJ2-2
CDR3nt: TGTGCCAGCAGCCGGACAGGGGGCGGTTGGACCGGGGAGCTGTTTTTT
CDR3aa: CASSRTGGGWTGELFF

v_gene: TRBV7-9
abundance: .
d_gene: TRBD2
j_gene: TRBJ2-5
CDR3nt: TGTGCCAGCAGCTTACCCAGCGGGGGGGCCCAGGAGACCCAGTACTTC
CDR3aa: CASSLPSGGAQETQYF

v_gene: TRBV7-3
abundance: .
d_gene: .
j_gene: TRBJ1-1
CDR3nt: TGTGCCAGCAGCTCCTGGACGAACACTGAAGCTTTCTTT
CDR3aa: CASSSWTNTEAFF

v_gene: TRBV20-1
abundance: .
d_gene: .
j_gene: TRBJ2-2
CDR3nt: TGCAGTGCTTCGGGCGCTGGCGGGGAGCTGTTTTTT
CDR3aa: CSASGAGGELFF

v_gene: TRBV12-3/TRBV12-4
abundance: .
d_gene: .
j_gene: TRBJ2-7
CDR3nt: TGTGCCAGCAGTTTACTTCTTGGCGAGCAGTACTTC
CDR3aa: CASSLLLGEQYF

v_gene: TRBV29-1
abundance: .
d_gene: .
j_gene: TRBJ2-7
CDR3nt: TGCAGCGCCGTACAGGATAGCAACGAGCAGTACTTC
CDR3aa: CSAVQDSNEQYF

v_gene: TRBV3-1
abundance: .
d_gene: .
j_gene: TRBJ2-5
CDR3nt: TGTGCCAGCAGCCCTATAACGTCCGGACTGGGGGAGACCCAGTACTTC
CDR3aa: CASSPITSGLGETQYF

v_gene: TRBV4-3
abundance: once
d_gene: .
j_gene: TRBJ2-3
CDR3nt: TGCGCCAGCAGCCAAGAAAGGTCGGATGTAGATACGCAGTATTTT
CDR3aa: CASSQERSDVDTQYF

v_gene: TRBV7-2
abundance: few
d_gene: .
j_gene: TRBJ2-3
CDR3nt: TGTGCCAGCAGCCCCCTTAGGAGCACAGATACGCAGTATTTT
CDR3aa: CASSPLRSTDTQYF

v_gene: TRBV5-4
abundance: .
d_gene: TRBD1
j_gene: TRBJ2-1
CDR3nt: TGTACATATCTCAGGGACAGGGGGCAGCATGAGCAGTTCTTC
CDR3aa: CTYLRDRGQHEQFF

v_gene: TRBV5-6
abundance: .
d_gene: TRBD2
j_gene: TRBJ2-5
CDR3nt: TGTGCCAGCAGCTTGTGGGGGGGCCAAGAGACCCAGTACTTC
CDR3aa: CASSLWGGQETQYF

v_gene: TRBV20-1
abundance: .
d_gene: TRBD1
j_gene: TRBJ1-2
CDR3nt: TGCAGTGCTAGTTCGGACAGGGGATATGGCTACACCTTC
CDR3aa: CSASSDRGYGYTF

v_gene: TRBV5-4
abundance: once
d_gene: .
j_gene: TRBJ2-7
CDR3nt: TGTGCCAGCAGCGGGGGGACAGCTATCCACGAGCAGTACTTC
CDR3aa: CASSGGTAIHEQYF

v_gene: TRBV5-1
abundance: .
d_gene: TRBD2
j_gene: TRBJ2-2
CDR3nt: TGCGCCAGCAGCAGCGGGGATCACGGGGAGCTGTTTTTT
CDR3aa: CASSSGDHGELFF

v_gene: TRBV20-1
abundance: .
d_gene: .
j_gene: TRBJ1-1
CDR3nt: TGCAGTGCTAGTCCCACTCGGGCGAACACTGAAGCTTTCTTT
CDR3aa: CSASPTRANTEAFF

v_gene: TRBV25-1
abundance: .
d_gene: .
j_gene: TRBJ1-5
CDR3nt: TGTGCCAGCAGTGTCCCCGGGGATAATCAGCCCCAGCATTTT
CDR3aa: CASSVPGDNQPQHF

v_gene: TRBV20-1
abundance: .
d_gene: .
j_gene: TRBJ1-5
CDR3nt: TGCAGTGCTACCCGGGAGCAAAGGGCGCCCCAGCATTTT
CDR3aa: CSATREQRAPQHF

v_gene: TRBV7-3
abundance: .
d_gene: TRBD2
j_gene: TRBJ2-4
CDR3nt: TGTGCCAGCAGCCTACCCTTTAGCGGGGGCACCAAAAACATTCAGTACTTC
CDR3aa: CASSLPFSGGTKNIQYF

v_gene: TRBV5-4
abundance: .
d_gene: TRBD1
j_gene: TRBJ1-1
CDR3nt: TGTGCCAGCAGCTCGTCTCAACAGGGGCCCCGGTCCACTGAAGCTTTCTTT
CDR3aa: CASSSSQQGPRSTEAFF

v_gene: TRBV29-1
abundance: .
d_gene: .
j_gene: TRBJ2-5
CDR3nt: TGCAGCGCCGAAGGTTTCAGGGACGGGACCCAGTACTTC
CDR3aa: CSAEGFRDGTQYF

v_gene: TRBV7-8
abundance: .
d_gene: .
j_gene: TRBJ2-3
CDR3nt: TGTGCCAGCAGCTTACCCGGGATTCCTAGCACAGATACGCAGTATTTT
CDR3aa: CASSLPGIPSTDTQYF

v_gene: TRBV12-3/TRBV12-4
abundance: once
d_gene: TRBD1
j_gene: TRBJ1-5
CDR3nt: TGTGCCAGCAGTCCCCAGCAGGGGGGTCAGCCCCAGCATTTT
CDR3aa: CASSPQQGGQPQHF

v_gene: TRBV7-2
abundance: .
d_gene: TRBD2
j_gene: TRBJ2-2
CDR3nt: TGTGCCAGCAGCCCAGGACTAGCGGGGGTGACCGGGGAGCTGTTTTTT
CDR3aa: CASSPGLAGVTGELFF

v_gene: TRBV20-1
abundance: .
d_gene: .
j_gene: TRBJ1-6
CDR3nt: TGCAGTGCTAGAGTAGCAGGGAATAATTCACCCCTCCACTTT
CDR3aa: CSARVAGNNSPLHF

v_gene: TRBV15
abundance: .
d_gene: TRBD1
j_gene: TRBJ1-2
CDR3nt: TGTGCCACCAGCCGGACAGGGGTCGGCTACACCTTC
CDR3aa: CATSRTGVGYTF

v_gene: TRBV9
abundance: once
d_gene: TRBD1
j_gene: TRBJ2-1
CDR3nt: TGTGCCAGCAGCGTACGCCCCCCGGGACAGGGTAACAATGAGCAGTTCTTC
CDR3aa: CASSVRPPGQGNNEQFF

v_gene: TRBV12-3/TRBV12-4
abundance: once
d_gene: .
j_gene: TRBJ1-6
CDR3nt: TGTGCCAGCAGTTTCTCTGATGGGGCTCCCCTCCACTTT
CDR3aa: CASSFSDGAPLHF

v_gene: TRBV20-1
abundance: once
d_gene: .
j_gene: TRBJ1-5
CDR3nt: TGCAGTGCCTATGACAGTGTTAATAGCAATCAGCCCCAGCATTTT
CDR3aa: CSAYDSVNSNQPQHF

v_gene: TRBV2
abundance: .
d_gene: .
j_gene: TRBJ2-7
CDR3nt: TGTGCCAGCAGTGAGTCAGGCCCAGCCGGCGAGCAGTACTTC
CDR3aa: CASSESGPAGEQYF

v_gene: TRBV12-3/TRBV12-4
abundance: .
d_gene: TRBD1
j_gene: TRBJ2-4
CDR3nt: TGTGCCAGCAGTTTAGCGGACAGGGAACGAGACATTCAGTACTTC
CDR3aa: CASSLADRERDIQYF

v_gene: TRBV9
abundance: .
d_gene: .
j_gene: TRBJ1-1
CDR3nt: TGTGCCAGCAGCGCCCTAATGGGAGGTAACACTGAAGCTTTCTTT
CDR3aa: CASSALMGGNTEAFF

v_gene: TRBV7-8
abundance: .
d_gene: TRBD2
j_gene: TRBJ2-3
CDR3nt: TGTGCCAGCAGCCCAGCGGGGGCCGGGGGAGATACGCAGTATTTT
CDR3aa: CASSPAGAGGDTQYF

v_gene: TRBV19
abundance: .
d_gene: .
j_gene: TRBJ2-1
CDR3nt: TGTGCCAGTAGTATAGATTCCCGGGAGCAGTTCTTC
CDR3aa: CASSIDSREQFF

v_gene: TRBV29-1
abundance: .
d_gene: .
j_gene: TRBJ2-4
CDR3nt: TGCAGCGTTGAAGCAGGGCCAAACATTCAGTACTTC
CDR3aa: CSVEAGPNIQYF

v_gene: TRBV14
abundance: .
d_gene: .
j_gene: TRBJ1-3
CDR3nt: TGTGCCAGCAGTCATGGAGCCACCATATATTTT
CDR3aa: CASSHGATIYF

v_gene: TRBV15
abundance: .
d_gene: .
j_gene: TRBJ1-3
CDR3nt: TGTGCCACCAGCACCTCTGGAAACACCATATATTTT
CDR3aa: CATSTSGNTIYF

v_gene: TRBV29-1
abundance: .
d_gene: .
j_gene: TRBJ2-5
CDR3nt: TGCAGCGGACAGGACTTCGGAGAGACCCAGTACTTC
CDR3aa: CSGQDFGETQYF

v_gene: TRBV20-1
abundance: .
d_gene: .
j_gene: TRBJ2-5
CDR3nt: TGCAGTGCCGGGTTGGGGGAGCAGACCCAGTACTTC
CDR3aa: CSAGLGEQTQYF

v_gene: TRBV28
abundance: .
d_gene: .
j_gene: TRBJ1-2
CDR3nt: TGTGCCAGCAGTTTAGCTAGGAAAGGCTACTCCTTC
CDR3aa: CASSLARKGYSF

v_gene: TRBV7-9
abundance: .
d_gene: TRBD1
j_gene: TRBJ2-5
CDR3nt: TGTGCCAGCAGCTCCGGGACAGGGTTGAGTCAAGAGACCCAGTACTTC
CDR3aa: CASSSGTGLSQETQYF

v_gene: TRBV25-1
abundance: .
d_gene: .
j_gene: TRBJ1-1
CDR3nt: TGTGCCAGCAGTGATCGTGGGGCAAGGGACACTGAAGCTTTCTTT
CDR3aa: CASSDRGARDTEAFF

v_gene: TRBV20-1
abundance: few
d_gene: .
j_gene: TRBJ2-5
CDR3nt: TGCAGTGCTAGGGCGGGAGAGACCCAGTACTTC
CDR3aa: CSARAGETQYF

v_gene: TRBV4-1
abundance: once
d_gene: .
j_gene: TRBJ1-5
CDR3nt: TGCGCCAGCAGCCAAGACCGGACCGAAAATCAGCCCCAGCATTTT
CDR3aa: CASSQDRTENQPQHF

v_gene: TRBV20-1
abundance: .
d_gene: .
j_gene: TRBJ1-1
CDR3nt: TGCAGTGCTGTATGGAACACTGAAGCTTTCTTT
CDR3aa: CSAVWNTEAFF